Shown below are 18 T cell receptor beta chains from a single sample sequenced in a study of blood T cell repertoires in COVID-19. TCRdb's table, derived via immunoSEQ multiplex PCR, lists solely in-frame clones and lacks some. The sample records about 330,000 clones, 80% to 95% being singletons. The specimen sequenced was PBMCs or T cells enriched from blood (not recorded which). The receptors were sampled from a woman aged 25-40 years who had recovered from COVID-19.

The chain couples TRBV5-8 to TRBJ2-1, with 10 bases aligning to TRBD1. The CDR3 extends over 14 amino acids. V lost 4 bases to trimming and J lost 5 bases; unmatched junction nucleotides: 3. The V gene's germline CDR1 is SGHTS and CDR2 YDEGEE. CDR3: CASSMGQGNNEQFF. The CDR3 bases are TGTGCCAGCAGCATGGGACAGGGGAACAATGAGCAGTTCTTC.

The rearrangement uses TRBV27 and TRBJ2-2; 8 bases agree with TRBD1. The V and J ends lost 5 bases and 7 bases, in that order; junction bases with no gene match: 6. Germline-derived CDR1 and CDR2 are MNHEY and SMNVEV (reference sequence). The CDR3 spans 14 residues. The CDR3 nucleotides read TGTGCCAGCAGTCCAGACAGGGGCATCGGGGAGCTGTTTTTT. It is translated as CASSPDRGIGELFF.

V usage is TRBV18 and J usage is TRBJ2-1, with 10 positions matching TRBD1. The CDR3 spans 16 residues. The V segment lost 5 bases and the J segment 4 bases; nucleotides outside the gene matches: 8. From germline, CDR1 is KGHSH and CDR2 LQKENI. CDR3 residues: CASSTMGQGNYNEQFF. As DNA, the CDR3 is TGTGCCAGCTCAACGATGGGACAGGGGAATTACAATGAGCAGTTCTTC.

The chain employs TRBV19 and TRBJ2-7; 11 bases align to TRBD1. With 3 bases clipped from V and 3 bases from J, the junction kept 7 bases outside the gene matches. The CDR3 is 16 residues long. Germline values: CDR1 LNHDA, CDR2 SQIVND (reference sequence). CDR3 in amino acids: CASSISGTGGLYEQYF. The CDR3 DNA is TGTGCCAGTAGTATTTCCGGGACAGGGGGACTCTACGAGCAGTACTTC.

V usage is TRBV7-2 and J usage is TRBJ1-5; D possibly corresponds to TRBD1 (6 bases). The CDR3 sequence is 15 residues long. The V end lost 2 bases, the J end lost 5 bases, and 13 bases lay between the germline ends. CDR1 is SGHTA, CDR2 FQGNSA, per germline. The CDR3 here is CASSLMAGVDQPQHF. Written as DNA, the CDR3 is TGTGCCAGCAGCTTAATGGCAGGGGTAGATCAGCCCCAGCATTTT.

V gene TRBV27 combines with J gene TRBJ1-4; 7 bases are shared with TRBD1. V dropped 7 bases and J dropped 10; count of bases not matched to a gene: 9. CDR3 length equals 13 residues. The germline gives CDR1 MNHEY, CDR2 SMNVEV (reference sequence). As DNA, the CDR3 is TGTGCCAGCAAAGCGGGTCAGGGGGGAAAACTGTTTTTT. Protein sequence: CASKAGQGGKLFF.

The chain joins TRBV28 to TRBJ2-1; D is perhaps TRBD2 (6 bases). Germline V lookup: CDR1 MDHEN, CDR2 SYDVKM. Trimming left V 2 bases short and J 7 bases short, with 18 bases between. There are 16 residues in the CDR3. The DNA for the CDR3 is TGTGCCAGCAGTTTAAAGATGGGGGGTCCGGGTAATGAGCAGTTCTTC. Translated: CASSLKMGGPGNEQFF.

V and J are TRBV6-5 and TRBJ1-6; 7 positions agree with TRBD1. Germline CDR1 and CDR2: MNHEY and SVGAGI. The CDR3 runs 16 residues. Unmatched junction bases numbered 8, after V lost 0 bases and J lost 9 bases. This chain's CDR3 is CASSYSRGRMGSPLHF. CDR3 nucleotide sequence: TGTGCCAGCAGTTACTCGAGGGGGCGGATGGGTTCACCCCTCCACTTT.

In nucleotides, the CDR3 is TGTGCCAGCAGCCCCGGGGACACAGATACGCAGTATTTT. It translates to CASSPGDTDTQYF. V usage is TRBV6-2 or TRBV6-3 and J usage is TRBJ2-3; D is perhaps TRBD2 (5 bases). CDR1 is MNHEY and CDR2 is SVGEGT in the germline V gene. Deletions cut 6 bases from V and 2 bases from J, with 9 bases between. This CDR3 comprises 13 residues.

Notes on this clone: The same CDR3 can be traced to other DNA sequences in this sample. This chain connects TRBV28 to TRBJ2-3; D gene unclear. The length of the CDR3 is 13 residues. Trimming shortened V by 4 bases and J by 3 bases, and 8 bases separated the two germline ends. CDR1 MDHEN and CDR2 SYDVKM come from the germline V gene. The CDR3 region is CASSSGDTDTQYF. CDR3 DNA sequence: TGTGCCAGCAGTTCAGGCGATACAGATACGCAGTATTTT.

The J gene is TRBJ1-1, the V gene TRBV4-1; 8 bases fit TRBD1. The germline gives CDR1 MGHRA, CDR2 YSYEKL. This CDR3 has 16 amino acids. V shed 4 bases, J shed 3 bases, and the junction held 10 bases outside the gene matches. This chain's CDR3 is CASSPFLGQGYTEAFF. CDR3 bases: TGCGCCAGCAGCCCCTTCCTCGGACAGGGTTACACTGAAGCTTTCTTT.

CDR3 DNA sequence: TGTGCCAGCGAGGGACTAGCGGGAGGGGTGAACACAGATACGCAGTATTTT. Translation: CASEGLAGGVNTDTQYF. The chain has TRBV9 and TRBJ2-3; TRBD2 matches at 16 bases. This CDR3 is built from 17 residues. Germline CDR1 SGDLS, CDR2 YYNGEE. The J segment lost 2 bases and the V segment lost 7 bases, leaving 7 bases of the junction unmatched.

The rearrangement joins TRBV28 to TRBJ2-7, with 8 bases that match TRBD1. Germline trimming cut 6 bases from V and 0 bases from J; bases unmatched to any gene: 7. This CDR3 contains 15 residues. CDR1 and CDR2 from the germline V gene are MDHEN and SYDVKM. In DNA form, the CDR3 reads TGTGCCAGCAGCGCAGGGGGCTTAAGCTCCTACGAGCAGTACTTC. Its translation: CASSAGGLSSYEQYF.

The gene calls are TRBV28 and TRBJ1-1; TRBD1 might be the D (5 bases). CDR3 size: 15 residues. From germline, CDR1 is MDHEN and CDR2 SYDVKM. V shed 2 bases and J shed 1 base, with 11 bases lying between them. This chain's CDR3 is CASSLSLGQNTEAFF. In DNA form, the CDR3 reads TGTGCCAGCAGTTTAAGTTTGGGGCAGAACACTGAAGCTTTCTTT. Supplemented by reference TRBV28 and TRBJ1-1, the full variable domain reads DVKVTQSSRYLVKRTGEKVFLECVQDMDHENMFWYRQDPGLGLRLIYFSYDVKMKEKGDIPEGYSVSREKKERFSLILESASTNQTSMYLCASSLSLGQNTEAFFGQGTRLTVV.

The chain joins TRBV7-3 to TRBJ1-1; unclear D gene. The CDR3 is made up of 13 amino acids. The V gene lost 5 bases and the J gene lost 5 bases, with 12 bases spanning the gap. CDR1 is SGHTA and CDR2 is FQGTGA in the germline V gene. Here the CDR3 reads CASSPGRPTEAFF. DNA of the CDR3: TGTGCCAGCAGCCCTGGGAGGCCTACTGAAGCTTTCTTT.

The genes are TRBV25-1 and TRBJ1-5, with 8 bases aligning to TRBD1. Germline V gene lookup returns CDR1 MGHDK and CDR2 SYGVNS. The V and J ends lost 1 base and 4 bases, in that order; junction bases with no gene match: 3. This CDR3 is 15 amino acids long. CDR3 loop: CASSESRQGNQPQHF. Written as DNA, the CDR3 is TGTGCCAGCAGTGAATCGAGACAGGGGAATCAGCCCCAGCATTTT.

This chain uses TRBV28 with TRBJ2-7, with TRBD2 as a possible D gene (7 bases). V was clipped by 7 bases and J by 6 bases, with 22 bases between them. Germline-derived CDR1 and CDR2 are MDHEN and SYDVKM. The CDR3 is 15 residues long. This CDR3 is CASTLGGGRFSEQYF. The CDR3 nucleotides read TGTGCCAGCACCCTAGGGGGGGGCCGCTTCTCCGAGCAGTACTTC. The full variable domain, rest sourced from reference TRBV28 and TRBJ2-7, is DVKVTQSSRYLVKRTGEKVFLECVQDMDHENMFWYRQDPGLGLRLIYFSYDVKMKEKGDIPEGYSVSREKKERFSLILESASTNQTSMYLCASTLGGGRFSEQYFGPGTRLTVT.

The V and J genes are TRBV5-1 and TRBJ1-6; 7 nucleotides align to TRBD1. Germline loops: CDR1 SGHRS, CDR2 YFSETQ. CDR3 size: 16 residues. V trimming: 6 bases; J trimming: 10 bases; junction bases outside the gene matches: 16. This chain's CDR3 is CASTRQGPQDGSPLHF. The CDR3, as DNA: TGCGCCAGCACCAGACAGGGCCCGCAGGATGGGTCACCCCTCCACTTT.